This T cell receptor beta chain is from a study of T cells after yellow fever vaccination. General observations from the study: It was the secondary response that reached its peak faster, day 5 versus 15, but it was weaker.

A 5'RACE template-switching step, the method used to make TCR cDNA, added a universal primer site and UMIs. TCRdb used MiXCR to reprocess the 5' RACE reads, holding one entry per CDR3 protein. This table holds some 220,000 distinct CDR3 sequences, approximately 3% found once. Note on this clonotype: No antigen is known for it.

The CDR3 runs to 15 residues. The TCR sequence derives from a man between 18 and 35 years old who received the YFV17D yellow fever vaccine. The starting material was CD4+ T cells sorted from PBMCs, obtained 10 days after the yellow fever booster vaccination. The chain couples TRBV21-1 to TRBJ2-5; TRBD1 is taken as the D call from the table, unchecked against the DNA. TRBV21-1 constitutes a pseudogene. The CDR3 DNA is TGTGCCAGCAGCGCCGGGACAGGCATCCAAGAGACCCAGTACTTC. Residues: CASSAGTGIQETQYF.